A single sample gave rise to the 14 T cell receptor beta chains below, sequenced in a study of T cells in Graves' hyperthyroidism and ophthalmopathy. What was amplified from RNA transcripts were TCR beta CDR3 regions. A first-round RT-PCR of the TCR CDR3 used the HTBI primer set. MiXCR was run by TCRdb on the multiplex PCR reads, yielding one entry per CDR3 protein. Of 500,000 to 600,000 distinct CDR3 sequences in the sample, roughly 46% are singletons; the top ten hold over 15%. Sequenced: peripheral blood or thyroid tissue (not recorded which). These TCRs come from an adult woman with Graves' disease, either hyperthyroidism or ophthalmopathy (not recorded which).

The genes are TRBV2 and TRBJ2-7; D not certain. CDR1 is SNHLY, CDR2 FYNNEI, per germline. V lost 8 bases and J 7 bases, leaving 12 bases between the germline ends. This CDR3 comprises 11 residues. DNA for the CDR3: TGTGCCAGCGCATTAAACGAGGAGCAGTACTTC. The encoded protein is CASALNEEQYF. Based on the CDR3 plus reference TRBV2 and TRBJ2-7, the full variable domain is EPEVTQTPSHQVTQMGQEVILRCVPISNHLYFYWYRQILGQKVEFLVSFYNNEISEKSEIFDDQFSVERPDGSNFTLKIRSTKLEDSAMYFCASALNEEQYFGPGTRLTVT.

In this sample, this clonotype turned up many times. This chain connects TRBV7-9 to TRBJ2-5; 10 positions match TRBD1. V lost 5 bases to trimming and J lost 5 bases; unmatched junction nucleotides: 8. The CDR3 is made up of 15 amino acids. The V gene's germline CDR1 is SEHNR and CDR2 FQNEAQ (reference sequence). CDR3 sequence (DNA): TGTGCCAGCAGCACCCGGGACAGGGGCGGCGAGACCCAGTACTTC. Translating it yields CASSTRDRGGETQYF.

The CDR3 bases are TGTGCCAGCAGAATCACTAGCGGGAGGTTCGGGCAGTACTTC. It specifies CASRITSGRFGQYF. The V and J genes are TRBV7-8 and TRBJ2-7; 12 bases match TRBD2. From germline, CDR1 is SGHVS and CDR2 FQNEAQ. With V trimmed by 6 bases and J by 9 bases, 9 bases remained unmatched. The CDR3 runs to 14 residues.

This clonotype was recorded at least ten times. The V and J genes are TRBV7-9 and TRBJ1-5; perhaps TRBD1 as D (6 bases). Germline CDR1 is SEHNR and CDR2 is FQNEAQ (reference sequence). Trimming pared 3 bases from V and 7 bases from J, leaving 13 bases between. CDR3 size: 14 residues. The CDR3, as DNA: TGTGCCAGCAGCTTCGGGGGGCCGGGACAGCCCCAGCATTTT. Translating gives CASSFGGPGQPQHF.

About this clonotype itself: A read error may be the cause here, since a much bigger clone is one base away. CDR3 sequence reads: CSASRDRGNQPRHF. The CDR3, as DNA: TGCAGTGCTAGCAGGGATCGGGGCAATCAGCCCCGGCATTTT. The chain employs TRBV20-1 and TRBJ1-5, with D perhaps matching TRBD1 (5 bases). CDR1 DFQATT and CDR2 SNEGSKA come from the germline V gene (reference sequence). The CDR3 loop spans 14 amino acids.

This clonotype has more than one count but fewer than ten. The rearrangement links TRBV13 to TRBJ1-2, with D perhaps matching TRBD1 (6 bases). CDR1 and CDR2 from the germline V gene are PRHDT and FYEKMQ (reference sequence). The CDR3 is made up of 15 amino acids. The ends were cut back, 4 bases at V and 3 bases at J, with 15 bases in the middle. CDR3: CASSWLGGNDYGYTF. The CDR3 bases are TGTGCCAGCAGCTGGTTGGGGGGCAACGACTATGGCTACACCTTC. Variable domain in full (rest from reference TRBV13 and TRBJ1-2): AAGVIQSPRHLIKEKRETATLKCYPIPRHDTVYWYQQGPGQDPQFLISFYEKMQSDKGSIPDRFSAQQFSDYHSELNMSSLELGDSALYFCASSWLGGNDYGYTFGSGTRLTVV.

This clonotype was counted ten times or more. The V gene is TRBV19, the J gene TRBJ2-2, with no clear D. CDR1 and CDR2 from the germline V gene are LNHDA and SQIVND (reference sequence). The CDR3 loop spans 13 amino acids. Deletions cut 7 bases from V and 5 bases from J, with 11 bases between. The CDR3 reads CASTSLLTGELFF. The CDR3 DNA is TGTGCCAGTACGTCCCTACTTACCGGGGAGCTGTTTTTT.

This clonotype came up once. The V call is TRBV2, the J call TRBJ1-6; D is possibly TRBD1 (5 bases). Trimming pared 4 bases from V and 9 bases from J, leaving 13 bases between. Germline V CDR1 and CDR2: SNHLY, FYNNEI. This CDR3 spans 14 amino acids. In DNA, the CDR3 is TGTGCCAGCAGTGCCTGGGGGGACCGTTCACCCCTCCACTTT. Translating gives CASSAWGDRSPLHF.

This chain uses TRBV12-3 or TRBV12-4 with TRBJ1-2, with TRBD1 as a possible D gene (6 bases). V was cut by 10 bases and J by 6 bases, with 15 bases left in between. This CDR3 spans 12 amino acids. CDR3 region: CATADSGDGYTF. The CDR3 region has the DNA TGTGCCACCGCGGACAGTGGGGATGGCTACACCTTC.

This clonotype was picked up many times. The rearrangement links TRBV7-9 to TRBJ2-2; possible D gene TRBD2, 5 bases. This CDR3 comprises 13 residues. V was cut by 10 bases and J by 6 bases, with 15 bases left in between. CDR1 SEHNR and CDR2 FQNEAQ come from the germline V gene (reference sequence). The CDR3 loop reads CAIMTNRAGELFF. The CDR3 DNA reads TGTGCCATTATGACTAACCGTGCCGGGGAGCTGTTTTTT.

Only a few counts were recorded for this clonotype. The chain recombines TRBV3-1 with TRBJ1-1; D is ambiguous. The CDR3 has 15 amino acids. From germline, CDR1 is LGHDT and CDR2 YNNKEL (reference sequence). Trimming removed 0 bases at V and 3 bases at J, with 11 bases between. CDR3 region: CASSQETLGDTEAFF. CDR3 sequence (DNA): TGTGCCAGCAGCCAAGAGACTCTTGGAGACACTGAAGCTTTCTTT.

This rearrangement joins TRBV14 to TRBJ1-2; 9 nucleotides line up with TRBD1. The CDR3 totals 15 residues. J lost 4 bases, V lost 5 bases, and 8 bases had no gene match. Germline loops: CDR1 SGHDN, CDR2 FVKESK. CDR3 loop: CASSDHGTGFYGYTF. In nucleotides, the CDR3 is TGTGCCAGCAGCGACCACGGGACAGGGTTCTATGGCTACACCTTC.

This clonotype was recorded many times. A much larger clone lies a single base off, so this may be a read error. V gene TRBV3-1 combines with J gene TRBJ2-7; no definite D call. Germline CDR1 reads LGHDT; CDR2 reads YNNKEL (reference sequence). The V and J ends lost 1 base and 5 bases respectively, with 3 bases between them. The CDR3 has 11 amino acids. CDR3 sequence: CASSQAHEQYF. CDR3 DNA: TGTGCCAGCAGCCAAGCCCACGAGCAGTACTTC.

The rearrangement joins TRBV4-1 to TRBJ2-7; possibly TRBD2 for D (5 bases). This CDR3 contains 16 residues. V was trimmed by 4 bases and J by 4 bases, leaving 20 bases between them. Germline CDR1 reads MGHRA; CDR2 reads YSYEKL. The CDR3 coding sequence is TGCGCCAGCAGCCGGTTGGGCGGGCTTGGGTGGTACGAGCAGTACTTC. Residues: CASSRLGGLGWYEQYF.